This section outlines one TCR beta chain sequence together with its context. Its antigen is unknown. There are no base qualities to consult, and no much larger clone falls within one base. From cysteine to phenylalanine, the CDR3 is 13 amino acids long. Just CDR3 DNA is preserved here, 39 bases in frame from base 1. From the germline V gene, CDR1 is KGHDR and CDR2 is SFDVKD. V drops 9 bases and J drops 2 bases, leaving 12 bases in between. TCRbeta CDR3 regions were amplified from genomic DNA using the immunoSEQ Assay, a bias-controlled multiplex PCR. The original pipeline was this. Nucleated cell counts per sample were estimated from amplification of reference gene primers within the assay. To quantify the absolute abundance of each unique TCRbeta CDR3 rearrangement, sequence reads were collapsed and filtered. For each sample, productive Simpson clonality was calculated by taking the square root of Simpson's diversity index across productive rearrangements. Not all clones reach the TCRdb copy of this immuneACCESS table, which keeps in-frame sequences only. Checked studies attribute under half of the gap to unresolved V genes and leave the rest unexplained. For V, J and clone size, that table is used; D and trimming come from the DNA. Counted in this sample were approximately 200,000 clones; about 80% of them appeared once. The top ten constitute more than 2.5% of the sample.

A second Seattle source provided samples from volunteer blood donors who had recovered from COVID-19. Each collaborating institution followed its own protocols to collect whole blood in K2EDTA tubes. For TCRbeta analysis, collaborators shipped samples as frozen whole blood, isolated PBMCs, or DNA extracted from either of those sample types. The entry originates in a study of blood T cell repertoires in COVID-19 (dated by TCRdb to 2018 to 2020). Background for the entire study: Collaborator samples came from the United States, Italy and Spain and covered acute and convalescent phases of COVID-19. HLA class I and class II types, where available, came from metadata supplied by the sample provider rather than from assay-based typing. The sample metadata nearly always contained a de-identified subject ID, COVID-19 status, age in years and sex. The samples were drawn from the first 160 participants of the ongoing ImmuneRACE study and from 1,254 subjects provided by 6 global collaborators. Subjects who had been exposed to COVID-19, were actively infected with it, or had recovered from it provided the deeply sampled blood TCRbeta repertoires that made up the dataset. The repertoires were released in a freely available public database intended as a resource for research on the immune response to SARS-CoV-2. The prospective study material was composed of cDNA or gDNA derived from T cells, B-cell-depleted T cells, or PBMCs.

Results the study describes overall, beyond this receptor: How much clinical and demographic metadata was included differed by source and by participant, and the metadata was provided uncurated.

The sequencing sample was made of peripheral blood. The receptor comes from a woman aged 25 to 45 who had recovered from COVID-19. The chain joins TRBV24-1 to TRBJ2-5; the D gene assignment is ambiguous. The DNA reads as follows: TGTGCCACCTCCGACACTTTGCAAGAGACCCAGTACTTC. This is translated as CATSDTLQETQYF.